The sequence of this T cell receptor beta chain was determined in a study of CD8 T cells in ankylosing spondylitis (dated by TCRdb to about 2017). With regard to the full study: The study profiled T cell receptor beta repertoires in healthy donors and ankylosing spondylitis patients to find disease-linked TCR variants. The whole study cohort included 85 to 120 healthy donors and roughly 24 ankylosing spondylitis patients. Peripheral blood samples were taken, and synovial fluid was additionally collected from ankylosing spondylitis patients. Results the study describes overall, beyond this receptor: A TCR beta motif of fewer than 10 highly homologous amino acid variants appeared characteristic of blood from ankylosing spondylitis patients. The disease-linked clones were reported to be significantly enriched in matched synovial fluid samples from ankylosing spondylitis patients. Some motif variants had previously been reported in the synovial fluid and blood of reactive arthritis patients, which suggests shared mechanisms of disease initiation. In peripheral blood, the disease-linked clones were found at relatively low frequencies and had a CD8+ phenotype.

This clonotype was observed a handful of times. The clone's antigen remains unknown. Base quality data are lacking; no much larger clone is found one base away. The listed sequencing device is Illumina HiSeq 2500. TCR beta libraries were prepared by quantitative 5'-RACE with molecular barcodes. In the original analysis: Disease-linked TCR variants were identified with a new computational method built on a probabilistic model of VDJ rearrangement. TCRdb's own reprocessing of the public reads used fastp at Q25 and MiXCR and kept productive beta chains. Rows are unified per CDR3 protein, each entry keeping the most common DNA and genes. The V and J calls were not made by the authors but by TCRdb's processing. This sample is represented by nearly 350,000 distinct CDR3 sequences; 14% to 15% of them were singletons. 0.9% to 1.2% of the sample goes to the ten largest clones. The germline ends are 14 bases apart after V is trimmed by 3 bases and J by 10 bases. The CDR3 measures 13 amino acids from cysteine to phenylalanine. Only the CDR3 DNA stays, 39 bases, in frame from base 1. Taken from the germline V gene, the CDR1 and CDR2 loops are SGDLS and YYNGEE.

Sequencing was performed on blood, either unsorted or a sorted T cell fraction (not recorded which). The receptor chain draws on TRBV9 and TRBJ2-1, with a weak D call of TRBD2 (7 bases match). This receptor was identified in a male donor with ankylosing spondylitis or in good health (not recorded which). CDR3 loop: CASSGGGRREQFF. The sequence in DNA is TGTGCCAGCAGCGGGGGGGGCCGGAGAGAGCAGTTCTTC.